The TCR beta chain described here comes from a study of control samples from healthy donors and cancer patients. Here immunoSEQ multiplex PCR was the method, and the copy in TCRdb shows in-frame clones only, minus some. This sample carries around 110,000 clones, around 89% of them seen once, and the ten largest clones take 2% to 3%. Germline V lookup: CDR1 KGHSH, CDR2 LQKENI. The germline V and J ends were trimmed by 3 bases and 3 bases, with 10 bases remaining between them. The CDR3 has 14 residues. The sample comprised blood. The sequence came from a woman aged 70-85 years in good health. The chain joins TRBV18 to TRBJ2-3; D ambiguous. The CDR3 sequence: CASSPSPLTDTQYF. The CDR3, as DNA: TGTGCCAGCTCACCGAGCCCCCTAACAGATACGCAGTATTTT.